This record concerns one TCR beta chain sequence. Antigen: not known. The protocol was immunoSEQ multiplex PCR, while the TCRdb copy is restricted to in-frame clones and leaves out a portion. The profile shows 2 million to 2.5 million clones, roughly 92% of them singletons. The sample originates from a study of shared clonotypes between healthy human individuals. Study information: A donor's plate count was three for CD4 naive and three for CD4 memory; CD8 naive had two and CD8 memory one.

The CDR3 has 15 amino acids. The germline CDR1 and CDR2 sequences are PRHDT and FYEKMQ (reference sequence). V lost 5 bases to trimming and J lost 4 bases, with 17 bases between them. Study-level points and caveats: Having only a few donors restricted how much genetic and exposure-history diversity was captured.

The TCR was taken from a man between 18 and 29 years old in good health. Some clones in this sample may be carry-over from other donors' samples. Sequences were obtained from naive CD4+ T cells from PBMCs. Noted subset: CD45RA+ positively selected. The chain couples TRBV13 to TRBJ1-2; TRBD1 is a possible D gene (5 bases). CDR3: CASSPSGRGGYGYTF. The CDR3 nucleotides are TGTGCCAGCAGCCCCTCCGGTAGGGGAGGCTATGGCTACACCTTC. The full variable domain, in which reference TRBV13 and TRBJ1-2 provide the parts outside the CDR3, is AAGVIQSPRHLIKEKRETATLKCYPIPRHDTVYWYQQGPGQDPQFLISFYEKMQSDKGSIPDRFSAQQFSDYHSELNMSSLELGDSALYFCASSPSGRGGYGYTFGSGTRLTVV.